This note documents a single T cell receptor beta chain sequence. No antigen is known for it. Germline lookup yields CDR1 SGHVS and CDR2 FQNEAQ. Trimming at V came to 5 bases and at J to 4 bases, leaving 7 bases not matched to a gene. This CDR3 region has 15 residues. The data belong to a study of shared clonotypes between healthy human individuals. Study-wide results and caveats: In contrast to clonotypes shared by all four donors, non-shared clonotypes had lower generation probabilities.

When replicate PCRs were run on sorted subsets, they used around 0.2 ug DNA, some 33,000 T cell genomes. Profiling relied on immunoSEQ multiplex PCR, and the TCRdb table lists in-frame clones only, not all of them. The data contain roughly 2,300,000 clones, 80% to 95% of them singletons. The TCR sequence derives from a man between 18 and 29 years old in good health. Some clones in this sample may be carry-over from other donors' samples. The V and J genes are TRBV7-8 and TRBJ1-2, with 10 positions matching TRBD1. The sequenced sample was naive CD4+ T cells from PBMCs. Subset of the sample: CD45RA+ positively selected. The CDR3: CASSPRDRGAYGYTF. Here the CDR3 DNA reads TGTGCCAGCAGCCCTAGGGACAGGGGAGCCTATGGCTACACCTTC.